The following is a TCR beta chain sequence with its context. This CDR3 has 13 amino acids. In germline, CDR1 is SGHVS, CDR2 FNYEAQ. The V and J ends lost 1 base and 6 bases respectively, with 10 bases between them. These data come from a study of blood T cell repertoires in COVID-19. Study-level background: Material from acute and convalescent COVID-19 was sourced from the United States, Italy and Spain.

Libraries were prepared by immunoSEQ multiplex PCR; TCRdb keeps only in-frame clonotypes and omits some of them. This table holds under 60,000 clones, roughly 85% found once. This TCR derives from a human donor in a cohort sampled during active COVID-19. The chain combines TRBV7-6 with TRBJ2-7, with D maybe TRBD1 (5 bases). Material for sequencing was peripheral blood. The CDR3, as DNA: TGTGCCAGCAGCTTAGGGGGCCGTGGCGAGCAGTACTTC. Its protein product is CASSLGGRGEQYF.